This T cell receptor (beta chain) was documented in a study of OX40 agonist ivuxolimab in advanced cancers. Study-level information: Melanoma, hepatocellular carcinoma, head and neck or renal cell cancer occurred in dose-escalation patients. Of mixed ages from 23 to 79 and averaging approximately 60 years, the group was just under 85% male.

Generated by immunoSEQ multiplex PCR, the TCRdb table keeps only in-frame clones and is missing some. This table has more than 35,000 clones, roughly nine tenths appearing once. The CDR3 length is 15 residues. V lost 0 bases and J 10 bases, leaving 13 bases between the germline ends. Looked up from germline, CDR1 is MGHRA and CDR2 is YSYEKL. The count of this clone is one. The sequence came from an adult with an advanced solid tumor such as melanoma, head and neck, liver or kidney cancer. The chain employs TRBV4-1 and TRBJ1-6, with D perhaps matching TRBD1 (6 bases). This specimen was CD4+ or CD8+ T cells sorted from blood, taken in a trial of the OX40 agonist ivuxolimab. CDR3 region: CASSQENRVESPLHF. The CDR3 DNA is TGCGCCAGCAGCCAAGAAAACAGGGTTGAGTCACCCCTCCACTTT.